This TCR beta chain was found in a study of blood T cell repertoires in COVID-19. For the study at large: T cells, B-cell-depleted T cells, or PBMCs supplied cDNA or gDNA.

V was cut by 5 bases and J by 2 bases, with 22 bases left in between. CDR1 is MNHEY and CDR2 is SVGEGT in the germline V gene. This CDR3 is 19 amino acids long. Some clones are missing from TCRdb's copy, which holds only in-frame ones; the method was immunoSEQ multiplex PCR. The data hold some 180,000 clones, with roughly 91% observed a single time. The material sequenced was peripheral blood. V and J are TRBV6-2 or TRBV6-3 and TRBJ1-6, with no clear D. This TCR was sampled from a man between 35 and 55 years old with active or convalescent COVID-19. DNA for the CDR3: TGTGCCAGCAGTCTTCATCGGACGTCCATGAGGGCCTATAATTCACCCCTCCACTTT. Encoded protein: CASSLHRTSMRAYNSPLHF.